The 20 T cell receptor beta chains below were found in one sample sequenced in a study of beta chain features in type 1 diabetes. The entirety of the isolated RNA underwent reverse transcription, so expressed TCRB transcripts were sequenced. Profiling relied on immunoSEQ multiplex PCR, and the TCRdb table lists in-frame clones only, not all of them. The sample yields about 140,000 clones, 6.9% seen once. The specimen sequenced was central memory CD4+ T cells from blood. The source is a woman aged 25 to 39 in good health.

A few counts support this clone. The DNA for the CDR3 is TGTGCCAGCAGTCCTAGAGGAGCGGGAGGGCCCCCCGAGCAGTACTTC. As protein: CASSPRGAGGPPEQYF. The chain links TRBV11-3 to TRBJ2-7; 10 bases are a match to TRBD2. Trimming cost V 6 bases and J 6 bases; bases outside gene matches: 14. The CDR3 has 16 residues. Germline CDR1 SGHNT, CDR2 YENEEA.

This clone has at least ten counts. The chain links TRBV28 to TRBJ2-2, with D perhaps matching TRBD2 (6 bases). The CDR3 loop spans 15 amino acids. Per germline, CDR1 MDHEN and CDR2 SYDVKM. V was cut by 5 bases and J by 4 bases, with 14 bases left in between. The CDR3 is CASSPEGRVTGELFF. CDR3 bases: TGTGCCAGCAGTCCGGAGGGCCGAGTCACCGGGGAGCTGTTTTTT.

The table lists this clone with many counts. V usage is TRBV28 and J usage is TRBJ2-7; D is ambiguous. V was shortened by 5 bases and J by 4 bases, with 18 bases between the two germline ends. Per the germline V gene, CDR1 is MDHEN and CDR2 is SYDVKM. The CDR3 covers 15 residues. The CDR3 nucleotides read TGTGCCAGCAGTCGGAGCACCTCTATAGGATACGAGCAGTACTTC. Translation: CASSRSTSIGYEQYF. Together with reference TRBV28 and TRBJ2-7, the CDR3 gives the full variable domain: DVKVTQSSRYLVKRTGEKVFLECVQDMDHENMFWYRQDPGLGLRLIYFSYDVKMKEKGDIPEGYSVSREKKERFSLILESASTNQTSMYLCASSRSTSIGYEQYFGPGTRLTVT.

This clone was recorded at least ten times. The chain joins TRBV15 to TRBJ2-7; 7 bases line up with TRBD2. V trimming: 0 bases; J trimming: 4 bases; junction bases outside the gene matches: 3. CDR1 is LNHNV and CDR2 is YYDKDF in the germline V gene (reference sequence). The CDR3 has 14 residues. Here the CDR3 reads CATSREGGSYEQYF. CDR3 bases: TGTGCCACCAGCAGAGAGGGGGGGAGTTACGAGCAGTACTTC. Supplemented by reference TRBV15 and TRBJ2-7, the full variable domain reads DAMVIQNPRYQVTQFGKPVTLSCSQTLNHNVMYWYQQKSSQAPKLLFHYYDKDFNNEADTPDNFQSRRPNTSFCFLDIRSPGLGDTAMYLCATSREGGSYEQYFGPGTRLTVT.

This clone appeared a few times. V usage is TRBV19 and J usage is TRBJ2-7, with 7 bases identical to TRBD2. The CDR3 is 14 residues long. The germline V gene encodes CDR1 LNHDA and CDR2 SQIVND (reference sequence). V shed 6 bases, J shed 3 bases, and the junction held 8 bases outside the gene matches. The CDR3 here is CASSREVAGYEQYF. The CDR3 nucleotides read TGTGCCAGTAGCCGGGAGGTAGCGGGCTACGAGCAGTACTTC.

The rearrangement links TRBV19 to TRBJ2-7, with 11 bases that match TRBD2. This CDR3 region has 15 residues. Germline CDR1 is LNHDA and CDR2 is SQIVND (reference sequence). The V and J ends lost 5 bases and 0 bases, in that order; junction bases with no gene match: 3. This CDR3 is CASSATSGSSYEQYF. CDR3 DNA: TGTGCCAGTAGTGCAACTAGCGGGAGCTCCTACGAGCAGTACTTC.

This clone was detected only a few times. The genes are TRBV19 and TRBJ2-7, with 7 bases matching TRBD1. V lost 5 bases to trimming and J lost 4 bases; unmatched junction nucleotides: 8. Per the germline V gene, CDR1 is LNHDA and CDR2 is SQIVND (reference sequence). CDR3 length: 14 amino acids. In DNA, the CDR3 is TGTGCCAGTAGTTGGGGGACAGAGGATTACGAGCAGTACTTC. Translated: CASSWGTEDYEQYF.

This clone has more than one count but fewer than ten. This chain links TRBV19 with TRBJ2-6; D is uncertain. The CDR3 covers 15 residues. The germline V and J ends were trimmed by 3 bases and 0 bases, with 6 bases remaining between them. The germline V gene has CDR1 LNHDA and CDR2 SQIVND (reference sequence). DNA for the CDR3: TGTGCCAGTAGTATGAGAATCTCTGGGGCCAACGTCCTGACTTTC. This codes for CASSMRISGANVLTF. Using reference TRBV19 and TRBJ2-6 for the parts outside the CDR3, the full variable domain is DGGITQSPKYLFRKEGQNVTLSCEQNLNHDAMYWYRQDPGQGLRLIYYSQIVNDFQKGDIAEGYSVSREKKESFPLTVTSAQKNPTAFYLCASSMRISGANVLTFGAGSRLTVL.

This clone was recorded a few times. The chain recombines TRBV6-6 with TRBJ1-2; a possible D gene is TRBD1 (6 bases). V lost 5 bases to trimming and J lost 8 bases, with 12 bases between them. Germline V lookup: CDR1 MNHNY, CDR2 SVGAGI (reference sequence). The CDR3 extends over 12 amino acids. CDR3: CASSAGGEGYTF. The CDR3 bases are TGTGCCAGCAGTGCGGGGGGCGAGGGCTACACCTTC.

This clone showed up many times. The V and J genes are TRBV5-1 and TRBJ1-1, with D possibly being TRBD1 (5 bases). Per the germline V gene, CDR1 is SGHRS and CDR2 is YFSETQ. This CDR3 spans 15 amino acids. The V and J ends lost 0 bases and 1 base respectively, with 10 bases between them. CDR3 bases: TGCGCCAGCAGCTTGGACAGGTTTCAGAACACTGAAGCTTTCTTT. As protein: CASSLDRFQNTEAFF. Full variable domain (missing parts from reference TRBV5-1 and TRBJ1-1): KAGVTQTPRYLIKTRGQQVTLSCSPISGHRSVSWYQQTPGQGLQFLFEYFSETQRNKGNFPGRFSGRQFSNSRSEMNVSTLELGDSALYLCASSLDRFQNTEAFFGQGTRLTVV.

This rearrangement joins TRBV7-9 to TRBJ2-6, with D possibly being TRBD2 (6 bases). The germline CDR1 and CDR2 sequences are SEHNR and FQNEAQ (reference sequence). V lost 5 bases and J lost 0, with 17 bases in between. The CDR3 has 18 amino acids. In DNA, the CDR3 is TGTGCCAGCAGCCGACGCGGAGGGGTTGACTCTGGGGCCAACGTCCTGACTTTC. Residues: CASSRRGGVDSGANVLTF.

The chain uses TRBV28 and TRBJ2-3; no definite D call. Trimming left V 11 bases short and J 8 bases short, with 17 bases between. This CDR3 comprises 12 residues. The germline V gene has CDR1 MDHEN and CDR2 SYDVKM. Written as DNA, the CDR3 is TGTGCCGGAGCCCGGCCGCAAAGTACGCAGTATTTT. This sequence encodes CAGARPQSTQYF.

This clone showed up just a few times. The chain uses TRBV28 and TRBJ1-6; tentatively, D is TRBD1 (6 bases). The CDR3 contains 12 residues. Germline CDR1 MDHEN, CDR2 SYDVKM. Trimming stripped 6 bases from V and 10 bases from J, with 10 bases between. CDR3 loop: CASSSGVSPLHF. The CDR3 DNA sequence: TGTGCCAGCAGCTCAGGGGTGTCACCCCTCCACTTT.

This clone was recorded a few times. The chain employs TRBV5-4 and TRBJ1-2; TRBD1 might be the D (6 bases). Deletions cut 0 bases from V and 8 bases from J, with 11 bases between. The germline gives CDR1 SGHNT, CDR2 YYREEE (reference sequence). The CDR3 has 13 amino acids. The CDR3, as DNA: TGTGCCAGCAGCTTGGGGGGGCTGATAGGCTACACCTTC. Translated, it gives CASSLGGLIGYTF.

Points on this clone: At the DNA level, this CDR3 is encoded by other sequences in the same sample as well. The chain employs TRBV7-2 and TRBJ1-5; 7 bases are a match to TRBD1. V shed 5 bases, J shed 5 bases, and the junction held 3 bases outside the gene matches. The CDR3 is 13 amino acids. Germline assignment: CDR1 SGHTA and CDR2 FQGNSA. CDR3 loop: CASSRQGDQPQHF. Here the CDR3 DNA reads TGTGCCAGCAGCCGGCAGGGGGATCAGCCCCAGCATTTT. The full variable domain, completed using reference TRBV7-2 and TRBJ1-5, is GAGVSQSPSNKVTEKGKDVELRCDPISGHTALYWYRQSLGQGLEFLIYFQGNSAPDKSGLPSDRFSAERTGGSVSTLTIQRTQQEDSAVYLCASSRQGDQPQHFGDGTRLSIL.

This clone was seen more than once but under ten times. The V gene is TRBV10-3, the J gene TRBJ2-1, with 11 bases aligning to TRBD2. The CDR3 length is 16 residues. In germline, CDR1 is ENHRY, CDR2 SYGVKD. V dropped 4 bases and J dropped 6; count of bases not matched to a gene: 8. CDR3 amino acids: CAISGPLAGAGNEQFF. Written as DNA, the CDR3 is TGTGCCATCAGTGGACCACTAGCGGGAGCGGGCAATGAGCAGTTCTTC.

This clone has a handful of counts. The CDR3, as DNA: TGTGCCAGCAGCTTGGGGACAGGGGTCGGCGAGCAGTACTTC. This gives the protein CASSLGTGVGEQYF. V usage is TRBV5-6 and J usage is TRBJ2-7; 9 nucleotides line up with TRBD1. With 0 bases clipped from V and 6 bases from J, the junction kept 4 bases outside the gene matches. Germline assignment: CDR1 SGHDT and CDR2 YYEEEE. The CDR3 spans 14 residues.

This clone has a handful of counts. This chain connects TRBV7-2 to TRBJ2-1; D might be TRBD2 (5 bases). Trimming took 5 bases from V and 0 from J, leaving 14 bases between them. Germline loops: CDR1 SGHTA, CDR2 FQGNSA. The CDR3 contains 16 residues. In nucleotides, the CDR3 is TGTGCCAGCAGCCGAGAAGCGGCAAACTCCTACAATGAGCAGTTCTTC. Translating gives CASSREAANSYNEQFF.

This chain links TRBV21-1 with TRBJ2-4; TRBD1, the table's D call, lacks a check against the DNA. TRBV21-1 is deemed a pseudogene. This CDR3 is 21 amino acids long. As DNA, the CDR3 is TGTGCCAGCAGCCCTCCACCCAATCGGAGGCAGGGGGCCTTAGCCAAAAACATTCAGTACTTC. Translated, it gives CASSPPPNRRQGALAKNIQYF.

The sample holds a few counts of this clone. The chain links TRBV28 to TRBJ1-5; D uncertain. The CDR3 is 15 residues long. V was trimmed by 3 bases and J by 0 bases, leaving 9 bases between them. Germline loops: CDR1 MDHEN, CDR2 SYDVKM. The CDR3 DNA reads TGTGCCAGCAGTTTCGTGGGCTATAGCAATCAGCCCCAGCATTTT. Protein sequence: CASSFVGYSNQPQHF.